This record concerns one T cell receptor (beta chain) sequence. The sample comes from a study of blood T cell repertoires in COVID-19. Looking at the study overall: T cells, B-cell-depleted T cells, or PBMCs supplied cDNA or gDNA.

V trimming: 2 bases; J trimming: 4 bases; junction bases outside the gene matches: 5. Germline assignment: CDR1 SGHRS and CDR2 YFSETQ. The CDR3 runs 15 residues. The data were produced by immunoSEQ multiplex PCR, yet TCRdb's version contains in-frame clones alone and is incomplete. There are 100,000 or so clones in the sample; 80% to 85% occur only once, and 4.1% lies in the top ten. Sequencing used peripheral blood. V is TRBV5-1 and J is TRBJ2-3, with 9 bases lining up with TRBD1. This clonotype was sampled from a man in his fifties or sixties with acute or convalescent COVID-19. CDR3 bases: TGCGCCAGCAGCTTAGGACAGGGGTCGGCAGATACGCAGTATTTT. Encoded protein: CASSLGQGSADTQYF.